Below are 17 T cell receptor beta chains sequenced from a single sample in a study of blood T cell repertoires in COVID-19. Profiled with immunoSEQ multiplex PCR; TCRdb holds only in-frame clones, not every one. The data contain 150,000 to 200,000 clones, approximately 86% of them seen just once; the ten biggest clones take up over 0.85%. Sample: peripheral blood. Every receptor here comes from a man in his late teens or twenties with acute or convalescent COVID-19.

V usage is TRBV3-1 (or the pseudogene TRBV3-2) and J usage is TRBJ2-3; D perhaps matches TRBD1 (5 bases). This CDR3 has 12 amino acids. V was clipped by 6 bases and J by 4 bases, with 8 bases between them. The V gene's germline CDR1 is LGHDT and CDR2 YNNKEL (reference sequence). CDR3 in DNA: TGTGCCAGCAGAAGGGGCGCAGATACGCAGTATTTT. Encoded protein: CASRRGADTQYF.

This chain connects TRBV14 to TRBJ2-1; D gene unclear. Germline V lookup: CDR1 SGHDN, CDR2 FVKESK. This CDR3 is 15 amino acids long. Trimming cost V 1 base and J 0 bases, with 7 bases left between them. As DNA, the CDR3 is TGTGCCAGCAGCCAAGTGAGTACCTCCTACAATGAGCAGTTCTTC. Residues: CASSQVSTSYNEQFF.

The chain is built from TRBV30 and TRBJ1-1; D is perhaps TRBD1 (6 bases). Trimming shortened V by 4 bases and J by 11 bases, and 14 bases separated the two germline ends. Germline assignment: CDR1 GTSNPN and CDR2 SVGIG (reference sequence). This CDR3 has 11 residues. The CDR3 region is CAWNQVQGAFF. The CDR3 DNA sequence: TGTGCCTGGAATCAGGTGCAGGGGGCTTTCTTT. The full variable domain, in which reference TRBV30 and TRBJ1-1 provide the parts outside the CDR3, is SQTIHQWPATLVQPVGSPLSLECTVEGTSNPNLYWYRQAAGRGLQLLFYSVGIGQISSEVPQNLSASRPQDRQFILSSKKLLLSDSGFYLCAWNQVQGAFFGQGTRLTVV.

This clone was picked up a small number of times. This chain connects TRBV28 to TRBJ1-1; no clear D gene. This CDR3 spans 13 amino acids. The germline gives CDR1 MDHEN, CDR2 SYDVKM. With 10 bases removed from V and 5 bases from J, the gap between germline ends came to 17 bases. The CDR3 protein is CAIQTPGVTEAFF. In nucleotides, the CDR3 is TGTGCCATCCAGACCCCCGGGGTGACTGAAGCTTTCTTT.

The V gene is TRBV12-3 or TRBV12-4, the J gene TRBJ1-5, with D perhaps TRBD1 (5 bases). V lost 4 bases and J 2 bases, leaving 6 bases between the germline ends. The CDR3 sequence is 13 residues long. This CDR3 is CASSSTGNQPQHF. The CDR3 bases are TGTGCCAGCAGTTCGACAGGCAATCAGCCCCAGCATTTT.

The chain is built from TRBV14 and TRBJ1-4; D gene uncertain. With 7 bases removed from V and 8 bases from J, the gap between germline ends came to 14 bases. The CDR3 has 13 amino acids. CDR1 and CDR2 (germline): SGHDN, FVKESK. The CDR3 DNA reads TGTGCCAGCACTAGAAGTCAGACGGAAAAACTGTTTTTT. This sequence encodes CASTRSQTEKLFF.

This clone has ten or more counts. The chain recombines TRBV7-3 with TRBJ2-2, with 11 bases fitting TRBD1. The junction had 10 bases not matched to a gene; V was cut back by 4 bases and J by 0 bases. The CDR3 has 19 amino acids. Germline values: CDR1 SGHTA, CDR2 FQGTGA. In DNA, the CDR3 is TGTGCCAGCAGCTCCCACCCCGGGACAGGGGGTTCGAACACCGGGGAGCTGTTTTTT. Protein sequence: CASSSHPGTGGSNTGELFF.

The CDR3 loop reads CATQGQRNTGELFF. CDR3 sequence (DNA): TGTGCCACCCAGGGACAGAGAAACACCGGGGAGCTGTTTTTT. This chain uses TRBV15 with TRBJ2-2, with 7 bases fitting TRBD1. J lost 2 bases, V lost 8 bases, and 5 bases had no gene match. The CDR3 extends over 14 amino acids. Germline CDR1 reads LNHNV; CDR2 reads YYDKDF (reference sequence).

This rearrangement joins TRBV5-5 to TRBJ1-2; 7 nucleotides align to TRBD1. The CDR3 consists of 13 residues. In germline, CDR1 is SGHKS, CDR2 YYEKEE (reference sequence). V trimming: 6 bases; J trimming: 6 bases; junction bases outside the gene matches: 8. CDR3 DNA sequence: TGTGCCAGCAATACAGGGGTGGGGAATGGCTACACCTTC. Translating it yields CASNTGVGNGYTF.

V usage is TRBV6-5 and J usage is TRBJ2-1, with TRBD2 identical over 7 bases. The junction had 8 bases not matched to a gene; V was cut back by 5 bases and J by 4 bases. Looked up from germline, CDR1 is MNHEY and CDR2 is SVGAGI. This CDR3 has 15 amino acids. CDR3 coding DNA: TGTGCCAGCAGTCCCCCCGGGGGGAGTTACAATGAGCAGTTCTTC. Amino acid sequence: CASSPPGGSYNEQFF.

V gene TRBV7-9 combines with J gene TRBJ1-2; D perhaps matches TRBD1 (6 bases). Trimming took 2 bases from V and 3 from J, leaving 13 bases between them. Germline CDR1 SEHNR, CDR2 FQNEAQ (reference sequence). CDR3 length: 15 amino acids. DNA of the CDR3: TGTGCCAGCAGCTTATTTGGTGAGGGGGACTATGGCTACACCTTC. Protein sequence: CASSLFGEGDYGYTF.

The chain uses TRBV27 and TRBJ1-1, with TRBD1 identical over 8 bases. Germline CDR1 reads MNHEY; CDR2 reads SMNVEV (reference sequence). The CDR3 spans 13 residues. Germline trimming cut 5 bases from V and 3 bases from J; bases unmatched to any gene: 2. CDR3: CASSRTGYTEAFF. The CDR3 DNA follows: TGTGCCAGCAGTCGGACAGGGTACACTGAAGCTTTCTTT.

V gene TRBV9 combines with J gene TRBJ1-3; 8 nucleotides line up with TRBD1. This CDR3 contains 15 residues. CDR1 is SGDLS and CDR2 is YYNGEE in the germline V gene. The V gene end was trimmed by 4 bases and the J gene end by 0 bases; junction bases not matched to a gene: 3. The CDR3 DNA reads TGTGCCAGCAGCACAGGGGGTCTCTCTGGAAACACCATATATTTT. Translation: CASSTGGLSGNTIYF.

The rearrangement joins TRBV19 to TRBJ2-2, with D tentatively TRBD1 (5 bases). The CDR3 has 14 residues. Germline CDR1 LNHDA, CDR2 SQIVND (reference sequence). The germline V and J ends were trimmed by 6 bases and 0 bases, with 8 bases remaining between them. The chain's CDR3 is CASRQAANTGELFF. The DNA of the CDR3 is TGTGCCAGTAGACAGGCAGCGAACACCGGGGAGCTGTTTTTT.

V gene TRBV6-6 combines with J gene TRBJ1-1; D is unresolved. The CDR3 covers 13 residues. Germline lookup yields CDR1 MNHNY and CDR2 SVGAGI (reference sequence). The ends were cut back, 2 bases at V and 4 bases at J, with 8 bases in the middle. This chain's CDR3 is CASSYGDSTEAFF. CDR3 DNA: TGTGCCAGCAGTTACGGAGACTCCACTGAAGCTTTCTTT.

The chain uses TRBV19 and TRBJ1-1; 9 bases map to TRBD1. This CDR3 comprises 15 residues. J lost 4 bases, V lost 4 bases, and 7 bases had no gene match. The germline V gene encodes CDR1 LNHDA and CDR2 SQIVND (reference sequence). In DNA, the CDR3 is TGTGCCAGTAGTACGCAACAGGGGGCGCGCACTGAAGCTTTCTTT. It specifies CASSTQQGARTEAFF.

This sequence joins TRBV27 and TRBJ1-1, with D maybe TRBD1 (5 bases). Germline V CDR1 and CDR2: MNHEY, SMNVEV (reference sequence). Trimming stripped 0 bases from V and 10 bases from J, with 18 bases between. This CDR3 has 15 amino acids. The chain's CDR3 is CASSLSPRTRGVAFF. Here the CDR3 DNA reads TGTGCCAGCAGTTTATCACCAAGGACACGAGGAGTAGCTTTCTTT.